A selection of T cell receptor beta chains follows, all from one sample in a study of blood T cell repertoires in COVID-19. Produced via immunoSEQ multiplex PCR; TCRdb's table is partial and in-frame only. The sample records tens of thousands of clones, roughly 80% being singletons. Sequencing was performed on peripheral blood. These receptors all stem from a man between 65 and 85 years old with acute or convalescent COVID-19. Each CDR3 is given without its conserved first and last residue.

cdr3_aa j_call v_call
ASSYEAPRRINTGELF TRBJ2-2 TRBV6-2/TRBV6-3
ASSLEVRGTEAF TRBJ1-1 TRBV5-6
ASSSLDRLETQY TRBJ2-5 TRBV7-9
ASSLTGRVEQF TRBJ2-1 TRBV12-3/TRBV12-4
ASSYSSGGSQY TRBJ2-5 TRBV6-5
ASSVGQRTEAF TRBJ1-1 TRBV19
ASSLRGTGLLDEQY TRBJ2-7 TRBV7-8
ASSFSGGTEAF TRBJ1-1 TRBV27
AWTGGETQY TRBJ2-5 TRBV30
ASSRRQGVSTNEKLF TRBJ1-4 TRBV21-1
ASSLSHLSGGELF TRBJ2-2 TRBV7-2
ASSQGQSQETQY TRBJ2-5 TRBV5-4
ASTEGVSSYNEQF TRBJ2-1 TRBV2
ASSQRPGQGGGYT TRBJ1-2 TRBV14
ASSPDRGGEKLF TRBJ1-4 TRBV5-1
ASRTSGHLQETQY TRBJ2-5 TRBV5-1
ASSAAGRSTGELF TRBJ2-2 TRBV27
ASSLVGAGGAGELF TRBJ2-2 TRBV7-9
ASVNTEAF TRBJ1-1 TRBV30
ATSRVQGSGTEAF TRBJ1-1 TRBV15
ASSLGTSGLETQY TRBJ2-5 TRBV7-2
ASSGRGLAYEQY TRBJ2-7 TRBV5-6
ASSIPGPYEQY TRBJ2-7 TRBV19
ASSLGLEPYEQY TRBJ2-7 TRBV7-2
ASSQGTGQGIWRGYT TRBJ1-2 TRBV4-1
ASSWAGTAQETQY TRBJ2-5 TRBV7-2
ASSLAGGHKQF TRBJ2-1 TRBV25-1
ASSPLLGQETQY TRBJ2-5 TRBV18
ASSLSRGDTQY TRBJ2-3 TRBV7-3
ASSQTQDYYGYT TRBJ1-2 TRBV4-1
ASSSLRVGRNSPLH TRBJ1-6 TRBV11-2
ASNPLGVGTGELF TRBJ2-2 TRBV28
ASSESPGSSYEQY TRBJ2-7 TRBV2
ASSPGGAQATEAF TRBJ1-1 TRBV6-4
ASTPGTGTGNTIY TRBJ1-3 TRBV19
ASDGTGLYEQY TRBJ2-7 TRBV2
SASGGGAFADTQY TRBJ2-3 TRBV29-1
ASSQDLGAHGYT TRBJ1-2 TRBV3-1/TRBV3-2
ARSREWGGTGELF TRBJ2-2 TRBV4-1
ASTPETGPHNEQF TRBJ2-1 TRBV5-1
ASSGSRGQFGNTIY TRBJ1-3 TRBV2
ASSRYRGSSYNEQF TRBJ2-1 TRBV5-1
ASSVGQGPRNYEQY TRBJ2-7 TRBV2
ASSLAGTGFGYT TRBJ1-2 TRBV7-9
ASSSRTGRNTGELF TRBJ2-2 TRBV3-1/TRBV3-2
ASSPGTDQPQH TRBJ1-5 TRBV18
ASSRGVRGFTDTQY TRBJ2-3 TRBV5-1
AGSPRASADTQY TRBJ2-3 TRBV6-5
ASSTSGGETQY TRBJ2-5 TRBV7-2
ASSEGGRAKAF TRBJ1-1 TRBV25-1
SVDAFEGANNEQF TRBJ2-1 TRBV29-1
ASNGPGGTEAF TRBJ1-1 TRBV7-9
ASSPGANEQF TRBJ2-1 TRBV18
ASSYSGLYGYT TRBJ1-2 TRBV6-6
ASSLAPSTGAGYGYT TRBJ1-2 TRBV7-9
ASSRTRDTQY TRBJ2-3 TRBV19
ASRSAGGKDTEAF TRBJ1-1 TRBV19
ASSFNGQGNTIY TRBJ1-3 TRBV7-2
ASSQRGGLLQETQY TRBJ2-5 TRBV4-1
SASPTYEQY TRBJ2-7 TRBV20-1